This T cell receptor beta chain came from a study of beta chain features in type 1 diabetes. Study-wide results and caveats: Type 1 diabetes patients had TCRB CDR3s that were shorter (moderately but significantly so) in all four CD4+ subsets.

This clone showed up just a few times. Its antigen is undetermined. CDR3 size: 15 residues. V lost 1 base to trimming and J lost 3 bases; unmatched junction nucleotides: 3. Germline V gene data show CDR1 as SGHNT and CDR2 as YYREEE (reference sequence). The entirety of the isolated RNA underwent reverse transcription, so expressed TCRB transcripts were sequenced. The assay was immunoSEQ multiplex PCR, and TCRdb's table has in-frame clones only and misses some. The sample shows 150,000 to 200,000 clones, around 8% of them seen only once. The chain links TRBV5-4 to TRBJ2-3; the match to TRBD1 covers 9 bases. This TCR was sampled from a woman between 40 and 50 years old with type 1 diabetes. The material sequenced was central memory CD4+ T cells from blood. CDR3 protein: CASSLRQGGTDTQYF. CDR3 nucleotide sequence: TGTGCCAGCAGCTTGCGACAGGGGGGAACAGATACGCAGTATTTT.